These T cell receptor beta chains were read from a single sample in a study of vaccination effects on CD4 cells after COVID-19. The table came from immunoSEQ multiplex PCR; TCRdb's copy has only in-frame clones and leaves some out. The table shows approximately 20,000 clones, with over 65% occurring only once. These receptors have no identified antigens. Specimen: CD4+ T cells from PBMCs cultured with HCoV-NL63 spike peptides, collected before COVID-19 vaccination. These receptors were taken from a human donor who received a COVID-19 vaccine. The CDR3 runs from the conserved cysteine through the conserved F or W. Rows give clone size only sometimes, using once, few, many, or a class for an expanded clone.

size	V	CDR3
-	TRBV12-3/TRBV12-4	CASSFGGMSYTF
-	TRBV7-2	CASSPAPGSTDTQYF
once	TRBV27	CASSLSTGRIYGYTF
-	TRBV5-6	CASSLAVTLSKNIQYF
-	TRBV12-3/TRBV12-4	CASSDRGTEAFF
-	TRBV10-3	CAISVWIDYGYTF
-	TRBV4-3	CASSHHGQGNTEAFF
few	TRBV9	CASSVGASGNTIYF
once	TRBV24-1	CATSGSTPGFTDTQYF
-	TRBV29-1	CSAVRQGPYEQYF
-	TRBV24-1	CATSDSGTGNYGYTF
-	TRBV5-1	CASRTSGTGKAGELFF
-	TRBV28	CASSFQPNYGYTF
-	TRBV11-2	CASSLKASGPSEQFF